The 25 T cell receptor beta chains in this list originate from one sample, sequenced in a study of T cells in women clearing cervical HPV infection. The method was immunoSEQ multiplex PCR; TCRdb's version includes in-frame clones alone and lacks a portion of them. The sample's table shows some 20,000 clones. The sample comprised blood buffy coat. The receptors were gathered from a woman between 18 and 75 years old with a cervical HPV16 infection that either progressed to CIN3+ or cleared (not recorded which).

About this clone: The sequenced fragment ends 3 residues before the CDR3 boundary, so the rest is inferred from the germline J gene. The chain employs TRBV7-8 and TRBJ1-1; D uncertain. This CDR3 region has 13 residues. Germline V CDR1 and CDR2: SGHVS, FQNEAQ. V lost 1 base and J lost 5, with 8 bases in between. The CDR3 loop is CASSLGLTTEAFF. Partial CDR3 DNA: TGTGCCAGCAGCTTAGGACTAACGACTGAA.

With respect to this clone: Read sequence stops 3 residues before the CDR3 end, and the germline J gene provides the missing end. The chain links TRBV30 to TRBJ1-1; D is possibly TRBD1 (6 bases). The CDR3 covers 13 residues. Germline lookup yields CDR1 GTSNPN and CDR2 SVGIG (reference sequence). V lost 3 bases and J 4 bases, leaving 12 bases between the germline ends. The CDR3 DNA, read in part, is TGTGCCTGGAGCCCAGAAGGGGGCACTGAA. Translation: CAWSPEGGTE. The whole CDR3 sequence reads CAWSPEGGTEAFF.

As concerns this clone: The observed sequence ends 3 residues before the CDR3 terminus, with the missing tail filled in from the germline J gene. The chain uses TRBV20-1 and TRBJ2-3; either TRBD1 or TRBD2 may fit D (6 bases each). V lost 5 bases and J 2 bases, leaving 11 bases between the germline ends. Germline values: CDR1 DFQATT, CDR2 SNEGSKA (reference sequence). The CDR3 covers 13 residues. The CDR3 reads CSAGGDITDTQYF. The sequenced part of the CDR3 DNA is TGCAGTGCTGGAGGGGACATCACAGATACG.

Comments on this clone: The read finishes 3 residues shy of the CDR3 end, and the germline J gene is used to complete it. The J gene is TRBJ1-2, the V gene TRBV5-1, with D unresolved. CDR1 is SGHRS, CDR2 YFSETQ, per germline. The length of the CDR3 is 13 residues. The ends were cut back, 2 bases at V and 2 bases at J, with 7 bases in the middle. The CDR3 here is CASSFQENYGYTF. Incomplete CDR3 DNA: TGCGCCAGCAGCTTCCAGGAGAACTATGGC.

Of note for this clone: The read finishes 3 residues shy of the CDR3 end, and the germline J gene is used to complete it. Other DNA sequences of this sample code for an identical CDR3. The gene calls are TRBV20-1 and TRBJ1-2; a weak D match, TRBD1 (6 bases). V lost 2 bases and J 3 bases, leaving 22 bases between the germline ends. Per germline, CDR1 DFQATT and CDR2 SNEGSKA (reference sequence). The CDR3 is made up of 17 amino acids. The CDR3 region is CSARKFSYGRGDYGYTF. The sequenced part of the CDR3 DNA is TGCAGTGCTAGAAAATTTTCTTATGGCAGGGGAGACTATGGC.

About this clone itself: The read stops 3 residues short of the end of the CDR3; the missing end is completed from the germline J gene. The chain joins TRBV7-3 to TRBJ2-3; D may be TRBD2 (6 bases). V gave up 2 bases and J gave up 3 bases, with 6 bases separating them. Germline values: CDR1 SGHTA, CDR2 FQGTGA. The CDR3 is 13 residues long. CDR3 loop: CASSLGGTDTQYF. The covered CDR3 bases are TGTGCCAGCAGCTTAGGGGGGACAGATACG.

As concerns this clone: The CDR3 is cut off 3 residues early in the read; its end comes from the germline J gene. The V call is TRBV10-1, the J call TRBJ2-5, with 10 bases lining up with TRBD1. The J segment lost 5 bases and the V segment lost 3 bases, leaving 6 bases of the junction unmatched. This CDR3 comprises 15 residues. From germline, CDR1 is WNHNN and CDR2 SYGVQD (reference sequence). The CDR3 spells CASSDGQGERETQYF. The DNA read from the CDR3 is TGCGCCAGCAGTGACGGACAGGGGGAGCGGGAGACC.

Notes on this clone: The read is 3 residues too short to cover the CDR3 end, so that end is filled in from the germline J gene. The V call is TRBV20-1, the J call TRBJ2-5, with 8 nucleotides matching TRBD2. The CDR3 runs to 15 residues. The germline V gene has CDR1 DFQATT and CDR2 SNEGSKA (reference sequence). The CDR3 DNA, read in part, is TGCAGTGCTCCCACCGTCGGGGGGGCCACAGATACC. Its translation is CSAPTVGGATDT. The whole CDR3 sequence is CSAPTVGGATDTQYF.

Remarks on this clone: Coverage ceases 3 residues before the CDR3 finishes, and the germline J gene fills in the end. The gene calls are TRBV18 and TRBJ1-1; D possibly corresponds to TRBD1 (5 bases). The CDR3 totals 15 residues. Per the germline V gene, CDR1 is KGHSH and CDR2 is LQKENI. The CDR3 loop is CASSLGLAVAETAFF. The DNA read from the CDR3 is TGTGCCAGCTCCCTGGGACTAGCGGTGGCAGAGACC.

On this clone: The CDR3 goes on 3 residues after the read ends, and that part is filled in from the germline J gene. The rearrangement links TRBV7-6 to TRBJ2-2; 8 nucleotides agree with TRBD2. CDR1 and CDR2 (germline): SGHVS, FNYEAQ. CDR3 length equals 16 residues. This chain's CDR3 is CASSPRSGGNNSPLFF. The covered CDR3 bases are TGTGCCAGCAGCCCGCGTTCGGGGGGGAATAATTCACCG.

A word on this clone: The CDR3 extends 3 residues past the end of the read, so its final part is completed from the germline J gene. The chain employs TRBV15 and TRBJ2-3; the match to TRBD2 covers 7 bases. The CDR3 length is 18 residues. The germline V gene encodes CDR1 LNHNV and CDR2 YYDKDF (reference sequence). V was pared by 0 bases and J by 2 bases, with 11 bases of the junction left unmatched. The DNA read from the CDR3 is TGTGCCACCAGCAGAGATGACAGCGGGATTACCGACACAGATACG. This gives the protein CATSRDDSGITDTDT. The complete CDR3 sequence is CATSRDDSGITDTDTQYF.

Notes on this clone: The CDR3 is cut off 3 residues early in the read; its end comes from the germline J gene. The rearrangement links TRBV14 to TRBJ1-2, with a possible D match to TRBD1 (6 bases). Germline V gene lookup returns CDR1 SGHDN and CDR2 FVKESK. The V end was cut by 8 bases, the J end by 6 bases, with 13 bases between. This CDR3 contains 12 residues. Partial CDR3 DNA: TGTGCCAGCCCGAAAACAGGGCATGGC. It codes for CASPKTGHG. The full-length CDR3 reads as CASPKTGHGYTF.

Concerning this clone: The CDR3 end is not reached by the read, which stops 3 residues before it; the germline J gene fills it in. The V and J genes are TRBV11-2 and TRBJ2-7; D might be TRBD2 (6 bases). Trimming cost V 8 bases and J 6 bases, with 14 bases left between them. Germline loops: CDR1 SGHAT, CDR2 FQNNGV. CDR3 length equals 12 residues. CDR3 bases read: TGTGCCAGCTCACTCGGGGGACCCGAG. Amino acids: CASSLGGPE. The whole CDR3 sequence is CASSLGGPEQYF. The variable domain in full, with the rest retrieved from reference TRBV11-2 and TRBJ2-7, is EAGVAQSPRYKIIEKRQSVAFWCNPISGHATLYWYQQILGQGPKLLIQFQNNGVVDDSQLPKDRFSAERLKGVDSTLKIQPAKLEDSAVYLCASSLGGPEQYFGPGTRLTVT.

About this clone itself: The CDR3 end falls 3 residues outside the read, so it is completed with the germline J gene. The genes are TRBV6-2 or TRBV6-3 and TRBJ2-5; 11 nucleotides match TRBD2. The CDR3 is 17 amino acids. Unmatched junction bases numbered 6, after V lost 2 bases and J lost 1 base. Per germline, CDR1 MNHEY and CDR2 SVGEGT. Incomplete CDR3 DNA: TGTGCCAGCAGTTACCCCACCGGGACTAGCGGCCAAGAGACC. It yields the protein CASSYPTGTSGQET. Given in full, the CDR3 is CASSYPTGTSGQETQYF.

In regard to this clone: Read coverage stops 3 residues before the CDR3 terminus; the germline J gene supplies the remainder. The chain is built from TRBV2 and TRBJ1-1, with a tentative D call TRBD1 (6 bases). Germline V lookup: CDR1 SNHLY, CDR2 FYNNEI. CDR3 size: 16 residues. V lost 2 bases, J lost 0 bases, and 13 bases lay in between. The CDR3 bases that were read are TGTGCCAGCAGTGAAACAACAGGGAGGTTGAACACTGAA. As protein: CASSETTGRLNTE. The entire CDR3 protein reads CASSETTGRLNTEAFF.

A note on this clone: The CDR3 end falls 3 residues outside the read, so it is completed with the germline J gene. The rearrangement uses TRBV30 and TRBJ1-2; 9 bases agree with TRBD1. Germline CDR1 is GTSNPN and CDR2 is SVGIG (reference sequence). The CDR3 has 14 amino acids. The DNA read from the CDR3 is TGTGCCTGGAGTGGAGGGGACAGGGACTACGAC. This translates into CAWSGGDRDYD. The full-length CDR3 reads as CAWSGGDRDYDYTF.

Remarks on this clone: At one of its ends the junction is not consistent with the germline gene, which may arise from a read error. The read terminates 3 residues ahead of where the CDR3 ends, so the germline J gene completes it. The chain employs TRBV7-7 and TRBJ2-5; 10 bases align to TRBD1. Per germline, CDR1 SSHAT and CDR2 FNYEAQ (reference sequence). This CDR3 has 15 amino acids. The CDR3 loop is CASSLDRGRQETQYF. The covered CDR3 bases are TGTGCTAGCAGCTTAGACAGGGGGCGTCAAGAGACC.

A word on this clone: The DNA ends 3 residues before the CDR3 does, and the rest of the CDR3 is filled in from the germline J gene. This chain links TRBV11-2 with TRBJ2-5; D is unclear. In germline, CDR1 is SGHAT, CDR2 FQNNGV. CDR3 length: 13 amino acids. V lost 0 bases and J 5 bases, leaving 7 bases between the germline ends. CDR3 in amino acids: CASSLDRRETQYF. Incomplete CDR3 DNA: TGTGCCAGCAGCTTAGATCGGCGGGAGACC.

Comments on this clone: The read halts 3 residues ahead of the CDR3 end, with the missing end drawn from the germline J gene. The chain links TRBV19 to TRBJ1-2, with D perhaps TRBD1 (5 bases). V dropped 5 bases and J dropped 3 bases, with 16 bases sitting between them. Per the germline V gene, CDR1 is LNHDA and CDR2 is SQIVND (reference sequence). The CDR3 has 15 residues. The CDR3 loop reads CASSPWDFKYYGYTF. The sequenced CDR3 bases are TGTGCCAGTAGTCCCTGGGACTTTAAGTACTATGGC.

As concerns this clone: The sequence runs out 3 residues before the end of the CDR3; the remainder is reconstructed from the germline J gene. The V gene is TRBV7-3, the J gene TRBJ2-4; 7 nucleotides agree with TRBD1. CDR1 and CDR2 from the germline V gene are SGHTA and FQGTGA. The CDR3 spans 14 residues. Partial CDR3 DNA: TGTGCCAGCAGCGAAGGACCCAGGGGGTATGGT. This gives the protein CASSEGPRGYG. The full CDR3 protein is CASSEGPRGYGQYF.

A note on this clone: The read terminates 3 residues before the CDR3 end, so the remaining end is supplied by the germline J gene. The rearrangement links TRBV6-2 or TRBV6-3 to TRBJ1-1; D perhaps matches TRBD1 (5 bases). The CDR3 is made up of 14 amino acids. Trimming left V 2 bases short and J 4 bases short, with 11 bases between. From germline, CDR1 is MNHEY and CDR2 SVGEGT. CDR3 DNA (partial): TGTGCCAGCAGTTACAGGGGAATAGTCACTGAA. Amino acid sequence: CASSYRGIVTE. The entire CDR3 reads CASSYRGIVTEAFF.

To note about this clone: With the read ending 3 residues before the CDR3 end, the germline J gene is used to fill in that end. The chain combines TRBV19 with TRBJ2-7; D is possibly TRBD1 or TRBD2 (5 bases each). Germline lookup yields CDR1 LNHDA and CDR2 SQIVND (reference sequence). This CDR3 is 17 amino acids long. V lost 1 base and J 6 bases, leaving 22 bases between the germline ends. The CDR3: CASSIVGRGARCVEQYF. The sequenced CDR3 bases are TGTGCCAGTAGTATAGTGGGTAGAGGGGCCCGGTGTGTCGAG.

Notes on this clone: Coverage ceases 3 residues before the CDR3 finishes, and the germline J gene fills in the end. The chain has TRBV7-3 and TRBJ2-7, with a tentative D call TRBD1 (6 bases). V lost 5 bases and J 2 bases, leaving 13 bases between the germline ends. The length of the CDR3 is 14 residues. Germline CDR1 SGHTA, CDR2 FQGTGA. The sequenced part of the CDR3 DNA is TGTGCCAGCAGCATACTACAGGGACCCTACGAG. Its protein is CASSILQGPYE. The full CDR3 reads CASSILQGPYEQYF.

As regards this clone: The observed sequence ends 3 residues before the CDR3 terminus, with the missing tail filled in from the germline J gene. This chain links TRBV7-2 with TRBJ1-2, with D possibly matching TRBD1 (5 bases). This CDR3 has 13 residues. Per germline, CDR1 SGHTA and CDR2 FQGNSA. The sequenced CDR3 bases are TGTGCCAGCAGCTTACAGGGTTTGGGTGAC. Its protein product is CASSLQGLGD. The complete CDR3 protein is CASSLQGLGDYTF.

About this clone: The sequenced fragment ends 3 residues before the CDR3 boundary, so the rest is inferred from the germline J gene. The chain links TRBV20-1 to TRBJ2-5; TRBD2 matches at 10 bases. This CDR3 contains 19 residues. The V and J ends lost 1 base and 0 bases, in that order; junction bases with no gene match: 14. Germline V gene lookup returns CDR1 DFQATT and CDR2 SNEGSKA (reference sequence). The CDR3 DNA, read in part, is TGCAGTGCTAGAGTCTTAGCGGGGGGCCACCGCCGGTACCAAGAGACC. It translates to CSARVLAGGHRRYQET. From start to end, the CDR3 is CSARVLAGGHRRYQETQYF.